The TCR beta chain under discussion was sequenced for a study of blood T cell repertoires in COVID-19. Authors' analysis steps: It was from reference gene primer amplification that nucleated cell counts were estimated. Using immunoSEQ multiplex PCR, the repertoire was profiled, and TCRdb retains in-frame clones only, with some absent. The V and J calls and clone size were taken over from that table, and D and trimming were inferred from the DNA. The table has more than 300,000 clones, around 87% seen once. Seattle enrolled patients during active infection and tracked them longitudinally. The CDR3 sequence is 13 residues long. J gave up 4 bases and V 6 bases, and 6 bases lay outside the gene matches. Germline V gene lookup returns CDR1 SGHDN and CDR2 FVKESK.

The TCR was taken from a woman in her 30s with COVID-19, enrolled during active disease. The chain employs TRBV14 and TRBJ2-7; TRBD1 matches 7 bases. Specimen: peripheral blood. CDR3 sequence (DNA): TGTGCCAGCAGACGGGACAGTGGGTACGAGCAGTACTTC. It codes for CASRRDSGYEQYF.